This is a list of T cell receptor beta chains from one sample in a study of T cells after yellow fever vaccination. TCRdb re-called the 5' RACE reads through MiXCR, storing one row per CDR3 protein. The sample has around 550,000 distinct CDR3 sequences; 15% to 20% are singletons. The specimen was PBMCs, collected 15 days after the yellow fever booster vaccination. These receptors all stem from a man aged 30 to 39 who received the YFV17D yellow fever vaccine. Each CDR3 is given with its conserved first and last residue. Rows may omit the clone size; those that give it use once, few, many or a size class.

V	J	size	CDR3
TRBV5-1	TRBJ2-7	.	CASSLDLIGQYEQYF
TRBV7-9	TRBJ2-1	.	CASSMGQEGNNEQFF
TRBV27	TRBJ2-1	few	CASRRNNEQFF
TRBV24-1	TRBJ2-1	.	CATSEHPTGSSYNEQFF
TRBV27	TRBJ2-6	.	CASSLGIPSSGANVLTF
TRBV7-3	TRBJ2-1	.	CASSLQSASEQFF
TRBV27	TRBJ1-1	.	CASSFSGRAEAFF
TRBV15	TRBJ2-1	.	CATSRHTSGGDEQFF
TRBV20-1	TRBJ2-5	few	CSARLLAGGPLETQYF
TRBV20-1	TRBJ2-7	.	CSASSGRGGEQYF
TRBV30	TRBJ2-7	few	CARQSSYEQYF
TRBV12-3/TRBV12-4	TRBJ2-3	.	CASSIVLADTDTQYF
TRBV7-2	TRBJ2-1	few	CASGDSAGGSYNEQFF
TRBV29-1	TRBJ2-6	.	CSVMGFSGANVLTF
TRBV12-3/TRBV12-4	TRBJ2-1	once	CASSLVRGLSEQFF
TRBV10-3	TRBJ2-3	.	CAIGRDSADTQYF
TRBV20-1	TRBJ2-7	.	CSATGTSGRQVYEQYF
TRBV12-3/TRBV12-4	TRBJ2-2	.	CASSLGRGLTGELFF
TRBV7-9	TRBJ1-1	few	CASSLGAGTATTEAFF
TRBV20-1	TRBJ1-2	few	CSAWDRGSPYTF
TRBV7-2	TRBJ1-1	.	CASSRRLTGRDTEAFF
TRBV7-9	TRBJ1-4	.	CASSRFLGQTNEKLFF
TRBV7-8	TRBJ2-2	few	CASSRNSRTGELFF
TRBV19	TRBJ2-3	.	CASRSIDSGTSGRAVDTQYF
TRBV5-6	TRBJ2-5	medium-sized	CASSSLAGEVETQYF
TRBV27	TRBJ2-7	.	CASSLWGQDPYEQYF
TRBV20-1	TRBJ2-1	few	CSARDPGGGINEQFF
TRBV27	TRBJ1-5	.	CASSFQSGPQGQHF
TRBV5-1	TRBJ2-7	.	CASSTGTSGTFGQYF
TRBV7-2	TRBJ2-7	few	CASSLASGTNLYEQYF
TRBV12-3/TRBV12-4	TRBJ2-3	few	CASSLRTTDTQYF
TRBV29-1	TRBJ1-1	.	CSVARQENTEAFF
TRBV5-6	TRBJ2-2	.	CASSAGTGIAGELFF
TRBV27	TRBJ2-1	.	CASSLNLYNEQFF
TRBV9	TRBJ2-5	few	CASSGGTRALQETQYF
TRBV4-3	TRBJ2-7	once	CASSQETIYELYF
TRBV5-1	TRBJ1-1	few	CASSLPGRTEAFF
TRBV6-2/TRBV6-3	TRBJ2-1	.	CASSYLGQGVDNEQFF
TRBV20-1	TRBJ2-1	.	CSAKSSTGSSYNEQFF